This TCR beta chain was profiled in a study of blood T cells in healthy people across ages. The extraction recovered at least 6 micrograms of total RNA per sample. Notes on the study in general: Naive CD4+ cells and diversity were both higher in long-lived donors than in aged donors. PBMC samples, being unsorted, prevented any conclusive comparison of naive and antigen-experienced cells. Investigators viewed diversity estimates from one million T cells as underestimates, the study reported.

PCR was performed a second time for about 7 to 11 cycles using a sample-barcoded 5' primer and a J-beta primer mix. TCRdb re-called the 5' RACE reads with MiXCR, one entry per CDR3 protein. The data contain roughly 900,000 distinct CDR3 sequences, 29% of them singletons. About this clonotype itself: What it recognizes is unknown.

The source of this sequence is a woman of 80 years or more in good health. The source material was blood.

DNA for the CDR3: TGTGCCAGCAGTCCAGCGGGACCCTACAATGAGCAGTTCTTC. It translates to CASSPAGPYNEQFF. The V gene is TRBV27, the J gene TRBJ2-1; 7 nucleotides line up with TRBD2. The trim removed 5 bases at V and 2 bases at J, leaving 3 bases unmatched. The CDR3 is made up of 14 amino acids. The germline V gene encodes CDR1 MNHEY and CDR2 SMNVEV (reference sequence).